These T cell receptor beta chains were read from a single sample in a study of cytomegalovirus exposure and HLA in healthy donors. Only in-frame clones appear in the TCRdb table, and some are missing; sequencing was by immunoSEQ multiplex PCR. The sample yields some 120,000 clones, approximately 80% seen once. Source material: PBMCs. Every receptor here comes from a woman aged 18 to 35 in good health and CMV-seronegative. Each CDR3 is given with its conserved first and last residue. A D gene is named only where the DNA matches it firmly. Clone size is shown for a subset of rows, as once, few, many or a class of expanded clone.

>NA|NA|TRBV11-2|TRBJ1-1
TGTGCCAGCAAAGGACAAATGAACACTGAAGCTTTCTTT
CASKGQMNTEAFF
>NA|NA|TRBV5-1|TRBJ1-1
TGCGCCAGCAGCCGGTGGGCCCGGACATCTGAAGCTTTCTTT
CASSRWARTSEAFF
>NA|NA|TRBV5-6|TRBJ2-5
TGTGCCAGCAGCCGAAAACAGGGAGTCCCTCTTAAAGAGACCCAGTACTTC
CASSRKQGVPLKETQYF
>once|TRBD2|TRBV9|TRBJ2-3
TGTGCCAGCAGCGTAGGACTAGCGGGCTCTGCCCAGTTGAGGGATACGCAGTATTTT
CASSVGLAGSAQLRDTQYF
>NA|NA|TRBV5-1|TRBJ1-1
TGCGCCTCGCGGGCTAGCATGAACACTGAAGCTTTCTTT
CASRASMNTEAFF
>NA|NA|TRBV13|TRBJ1-1
TGTGCCAGCAGCCAACGGGTCTTCACAGAAGCTTTCTTT
CASSQRVFTEAFF
>NA|NA|TRBV30|TRBJ1-1
TGTGCCTGGAGTCTTACTAAGGACACTGAAGCTTTCTTT
CAWSLTKDTEAFF
>NA|NA|TRBV6-1|TRBJ1-5
TGTGCCAGCTCTGGGTTAGCTGCTAGCAATCAGCCCCAGCATTTT
CASSGLAASNQPQHF
>NA|NA|TRBV6-1|TRBJ2-1
TGTGCCAGCAGGGATAACAGGGAATACAATGAGCAGTTCTTC
CASRDNREYNEQFF
>NA|NA|TRBV15|TRBJ1-1
TGTGCCACCAGCAGAGATGCGACAGGCTCTAGCACTGAAGCTTTCTTT
CATSRDATGSSTEAFF
>NA|TRBD1|TRBV19|TRBJ1-6
TGTGCCAGTAGTATTGTCTCTGCCGGACAGGGAAATTCACCCCTCCACTTT
CASSIVSAGQGNSPLHF
>NA|TRBD1|TRBV6-1|TRBJ1-5
TGTGCCAGCAGTACCAACAGGGGGAGCAATCAGCCCCAGCATTTT
CASSTNRGSNQPQHF
>NA|NA|TRBV30|TRBJ1-1
TGTGCCTGGAGTCCAGGGGTGACAAACACTGAAGCTTTCTTT
CAWSPGVTNTEAFF
>NA|TRBD2|TRBV5-1|TRBJ2-1
TGCGCCAGCAGCTCCGGGACTAGCGGGAGTGAGCAGTTCTTC
CASSSGTSGSEQFF
>NA|NA|TRBV13|TRBJ1-6
TGTGCCAGCAACCCCAGGGGTTTTGATTCACCCCTCCACTTT
CASNPRGFDSPLHF
>NA|NA|TRBV5-1|TRBJ1-3
TGCGCCAGCAGCTTGTTAGGGGAATCCGGAAACACCATATATTTT
CASSLLGESGNTIYF
>NA|NA|TRBV30|TRBJ2-1
TGTGCCTGGAGTCGCCCAATGGGGGGACAGTTCTTC
CAWSRPMGGQFF
>NA|NA|TRBV7-9|TRBJ1-1
TGTGCCAGCAGCTTAGAGGGGTCGGGCACTGAAGCTTTCTTT
CASSLEGSGTEAFF
>NA|TRBD1|TRBV18|TRBJ1-5
TGTGCCAGCTCACTCGGGACAGCGAGTAATCAGCCCCAGCATTTT
CASSLGTASNQPQHF
>NA|TRBD2|TRBV6-5|TRBJ2-2
TGTGCCAGCAGTCTGACTAGCGGGGCTGCCGGGGAGCTGTTTTTT
CASSLTSGAAGELFF
>few|TRBD1|TRBV9|TRBJ1-6
TGTGCCAGCAGCAGGGGACAGGGCAATTCACCCCTCCACTTT
CASSRGQGNSPLHF
>once|NA|TRBV7-2|TRBJ1-3
TGTGCCAGCAGCTTAGCGCAGGGTTCTGGAAACACCATATATTTT
CASSLAQGSGNTIYF
>NA|TRBD1|TRBV30|TRBJ1-2
TGTGCCTGGAGTTACAGGGGGAGTAACTATGGCTACACCTTC
CAWSYRGSNYGYTF
>NA|NA|TRBV7-9|TRBJ1-1
TGTTCCAGCAGCTTAACAGGGAACACTGAAGCTTTCTTT
CSSSLTGNTEAFF
>NA|TRBD1|TRBV5-1|TRBJ1-1
TGCGCCAGCAGCGCCAACAGGGGAGAGACTGAAGCTTTCTTT
CASSANRGETEAFF
>NA|NA|TRBV9|TRBJ2-3
TGTGCCAGCAGCGTAGGGCCTAGCACAGATACGCAGTATTTT
CASSVGPSTDTQYF
>NA|TRBD1|TRBV27|TRBJ2-7
TGTGCCAGCAGTTTCCTCCACGGGACAGGGCCCGTCGAGCAGTACTTC
CASSFLHGTGPVEQYF
>NA|TRBD2|TRBV7-2|TRBJ2-5
TGTGCCAGCAGCTTATCGCTAGCGGGGAGACGGGAGACCCAGTACTTC
CASSLSLAGRRETQYF
>NA|NA|TRBV7-2|TRBJ2-7
TGTGCCAGCAGCTTAGAGGCGGCCTCCTACGAGCAGTACTTC
CASSLEAASYEQYF
>NA|NA|TRBV5-8|TRBJ2-7
TGTGCCAGCAGCGTTGCGCTCTCTGCCTACGAGCAGTACTTC
CASSVALSAYEQYF
>NA|NA|TRBV9|TRBJ2-1
TGTGCCAGCAGCGTAGCTGGGGGCCTCGATTATGAGCAGTTCTTC
CASSVAGGLDYEQFF
>NA|TRBD1|TRBV9|TRBJ2-1
TGTGCCAGCAGCGTAGAACCCGGATGGACAGGCTCCTACAATGAGCAGTTCTTC
CASSVEPGWTGSYNEQFF
>NA|TRBD1|TRBV10-3|TRBJ1-1
TGTGCCATCAGTGAGAGAACAGGGGGCGGGAACACTGAAGCTTTCTTT
CAISERTGGGNTEAFF
>few|TRBD1|TRBV25-1|TRBJ1-4
TGTGCCAGCAAAAGGGGGCAGGGTGAAAAACTGTTTTTT
CASKRGQGEKLFF
>NA|TRBD1|TRBV5-4|TRBJ1-2
TGTGCCAGCAGCTTGAGGGACAGGGACAGCCTTAACTATGGCTACACCTTC
CASSLRDRDSLNYGYTF
>NA|TRBD1|TRBV10-3|TRBJ1-1
TGTGCCATCGGGGGGGGCGGGGACAGGGGTCTGAACACTGAAGCTTTCTTT
CAIGGGGDRGLNTEAFF
>NA|TRBD2|TRBV6-1|TRBJ2-3
TGTGCCAGCAGGACTAGCGGAAGCACAGATACGCAGTATTTT
CASRTSGSTDTQYF
>NA|TRBD2|TRBV27|TRBJ2-1
TGTGCCAGCAGTTTTCCGGGGGGCAATGAGCAGTTCTTC
CASSFPGGNEQFF
>NA|NA|TRBV6-6|TRBJ1-5
TGTGCCAGCAGCTTCGGACAGCTCGGTCAGCCCCAGCATTTT
CASSFGQLGQPQHF
>NA|TRBD1|TRBV6-6|TRBJ2-7
TGTGCCAGCAGCGCCCTGGGACAGACGAACTCCTACGAGCAGTACTTC
CASSALGQTNSYEQYF
>NA|NA|TRBV4-1|TRBJ2-7
TGCGCCAGCAGCCCACAAGAAGGCGGACACCCTAATTACGAGCAGTACTTC
CASSPQEGGHPNYEQYF
>NA|TRBD1|TRBV19|TRBJ1-2
TGTGCCAGTAGCCTTAATACAAGGGGGCCGGGTGGCTACACCTTC
CASSLNTRGPGGYTF
>few|TRBD2|TRBV4-2|TRBJ2-4
TGTGCCAGCAGCCCGGGACTAGCGGAGAAAAACAGTCAGTACTTC
CASSPGLAEKNSQYF
>NA|TRBD1|TRBV9|TRBJ2-1
TGTGCCAGCAGCGCGCCTTTGGGACAGGGCCCCTACAATGAGCAGTTCTTC
CASSAPLGQGPYNEQFF
>NA|NA|TRBV21-1|TRBJ2-7
TGTGCCAGCAGCACGACATCCGGTCCATACGAGCAGTACTTC
CASSTTSGPYEQYF
>once|TRBD1|TRBV28|TRBJ1-5
TGTGCCAGCCGCGGAAGGCAGGGGGGTCAGCCCCAGCATTTT
CASRGRQGGQPQHF
>NA|NA|TRBV5-1|TRBJ1-1
TGCGCCAGCAGCTTGGTGGGGCTCGAGAACACTGAAGCTTTCTTT
CASSLVGLENTEAFF
>NA|TRBD1|TRBV9|TRBJ1-4
TGTGCCAGCAGCTTCCAGGGGGCAAGTAATGAAAAACTGTTTTTT
CASSFQGASNEKLFF
>NA|NA|TRBV5-6|TRBJ1-5
TGTGCCAGCAGCTTATACGGACAGTATAGCAATCAGCCCCAGCATTTT
CASSLYGQYSNQPQHF
>few|TRBD2|TRBV30|TRBJ2-4
TGTGCCTGGAGCGGGACAGCGGGAGGCAGAAGCAGTCAGTACTTC
CAWSGTAGGRSSQYF
>NA|NA|TRBV5-4|TRBJ2-2
TGTGCCAGCAGCACGTACCGGAGTAACACCGGGGAGCTGTTTTTT
CASSTYRSNTGELFF
>NA|TRBD2|TRBV7-2|TRBJ2-7
TGTGCCAGCAGACAAGCGGGGGGCGGGTACGAGCAGTACTTC
CASRQAGGGYEQYF
>NA|TRBD2|TRBV11-2|TRBJ2-1
TGTGCCAGCAGCCAGACCATAGCGGGAGGATACAATGAGCAGTTCTTC
CASSQTIAGGYNEQFF
>NA|TRBD2|TRBV25-1|TRBJ2-3
TGTGCCAGCAGTGGGGGGGGGAGCACAGATACGCAGTATTTT
CASSGGGSTDTQYF
>NA|NA|TRBV5-1|TRBJ1-4
TGCGCCAGCAGCTTGGTCCCTGTAACAGCAACTAATGAAAAACTGTTTTTT
CASSLVPVTATNEKLFF
>few|NA|TRBV7-6|TRBJ1-5
TGTGCCAGCAGCTTAAGGTCCGGGGATCAGCCCCAGCATTTT
CASSLRSGDQPQHF
>NA|TRBD2|TRBV18|TRBJ2-3
TGTGCCAGCTCACTACAACTAGCGGGAGAGGGGACAGATACGCAGTATTTT
CASSLQLAGEGTDTQYF
>NA|NA|TRBV5-8|TRBJ2-1
TGTGCCAGCAGCTTGATGAGGAGCTCCTACAATGAGCAGTTCTTC
CASSLMRSSYNEQFF